This TCR beta chain was captured in a study of STAT5B mutations in CD4+ large granular lymphocyte leukemia. Study-wide points: Patient CD4-sorted repertoires stayed more clonal than healthy ones after leukemic-clone removal. Higher CD4+ than CD8+ T-LGLL clonality might reflect small sample size. Main leukemic clonotypes were patient-specific, but around 25% appeared at low frequency elsewhere.

Germline V gene lookup returns CDR1 SGHTA and CDR2 FQGNSA. CDR3 length: 16 residues. The V and J ends lost 6 bases and 5 bases, in that order; junction bases with no gene match: 15. Details on this clone: The antigen is unknown.

Some clones are missing from TCRdb's copy, which holds only in-frame ones; the method was immunoSEQ multiplex PCR. This table holds around 30,000 clones, over 60% found once. Sequencing was performed on CD4+ T cells from blood buffy coats. The clonotype comes from a human donor in good health. V usage is TRBV7-2 and J usage is TRBJ1-2; TRBD1 matches at 7 bases. The CDR3 sequence is CASSLVGAGGPYGYTF. CDR3 DNA: TGTGCCAGCAGTCTTGTGGGAGCAGGGGGACCGTATGGCTACACCTTC.